Following are 6 T cell receptor beta chains from one sample sequenced in a study of long-term antiretroviral therapy in people with HIV. Sequencing relied on immunoSEQ assay v3.0, run at survey level. The data were produced by immunoSEQ multiplex PCR, yet TCRdb's version contains in-frame clones alone and is incomplete. The sample shows 25,000 to 35,000 clones, 65% to 85% of them seen only once. Material: unsorted PBMCs, obtained 3.1 years after starting antiretroviral therapy. The receptors derive from a woman between 45 and 60 years old with HIV.

CDR3 protein: CASSGETLAKNIQYF. As DNA, the CDR3 is TGTGCCAGCAGTGGAGAGACCCTAGCCAAAAACATTCAGTACTTC. The chain recombines TRBV6-1 with TRBJ2-4; D is unresolved. The germline gives CDR1 MNHNS, CDR2 SASEGT. Trimming stripped 4 bases from V and 0 bases from J, with 10 bases between. This CDR3 is 15 amino acids long.

The chain employs TRBV7-2 and TRBJ1-3; D not certain. The germline gives CDR1 SGHTA, CDR2 FQGNSA. Trimming removed 3 bases from V and 0 bases from J, with 3 bases in between. The CDR3 loop spans 13 amino acids. Here the CDR3 DNA reads TGTGCCAGCAGCTTTGGCTCTGGAAACACCATATATTTT. This translates into CASSFGSGNTIYF.

This clone showed up just a few times. The chain joins TRBV29-1 to TRBJ1-2; 9 bases agree with TRBD1. Germline V lookup: CDR1 SQVTM, CDR2 ANQGSEA. V was pared by 6 bases and J by 4 bases, with 6 bases of the junction left unmatched. This CDR3 comprises 13 residues. The DNA for the CDR3 is TGCAGCGTGCCGGGACAGGGCGTCTATGGCTACACCTTC. This sequence encodes CSVPGQGVYGYTF.

The chain is built from TRBV5-5 and TRBJ1-4, with D possibly being TRBD1 (5 bases). Per the germline V gene, CDR1 is SGHKS and CDR2 is YYEKEE (reference sequence). The CDR3 length is 14 residues. Trimming took 4 bases from V and 5 from J, leaving 12 bases between them. The CDR3 region is CASSRRDWNEKLFF. In DNA form, the CDR3 reads TGTGCCAGCAGCCGACGGGACTGGAATGAAAAACTGTTTTTT.

V is TRBV15 and J is TRBJ1-5, with D possibly being TRBD1 (6 bases). CDR3 length equals 13 residues. The V and J ends lost 10 bases and 2 bases respectively, with 12 bases between them. The germline V gene has CDR1 LNHNV and CDR2 YYDKDF (reference sequence). DNA for the CDR3: TGTGCCATGGGGGAGGGGGGCAATCAGCCCCAGCATTTT. This encodes CAMGEGGNQPQHF.

V gene TRBV6-6 combines with J gene TRBJ2-7; D gene ambiguous. The germline gives CDR1 MNHNY, CDR2 SVGAGI (reference sequence). V shed 0 bases and J shed 0 bases, with 6 bases lying between them. The CDR3 loop spans 14 amino acids. This CDR3 is CASSYSLVSYEQYF. CDR3 bases: TGTGCCAGCAGTTACTCCCTCGTCTCCTACGAGCAGTACTTC.